This T cell receptor (beta chain) was observed in a study of shared clonotypes between healthy human individuals. Study background: Each donor's CD8 memory used one plate, CD8 naive two, each CD4 subset three.

Study outcomes and limitations: Naive subsets generally had larger estimated richness than memory subsets.

Original data processing: ImmunoSEQ output held junction-only sequences without quality scores, so filtering differed. Sequencing used immunoSEQ multiplex PCR; TCRdb keeps in-frame clones, though not all of them. The V and J calls and clone size come from that table; D and trimming were worked out from the DNA. The data hold 2,500,000 or so clones, with 80% to 95% observed a single time. Of note for this clone: Its antigen is still unknown. Other DNA sequences from this sample encode an identical CDR3 as well.

V gave up 4 bases and J gave up 1 base, with 9 bases separating them. The CDR3 runs 13 residues. Germline V gene lookup returns CDR1 SGHRS and CDR2 YFSETQ. The receptor was isolated from a man younger than 35 in good health. Some clones in this sample may be carry-over from other donors' samples. The chain carries TRBV5-1 and TRBJ2-7; TRBD2 might be the D (6 bases). Sequencing input: naive CD4+ T cells from PBMCs. Subset noted: CD45RA+ positively selected. The CDR3 sequence is CASSPGLSYEQYF. DNA of the CDR3: TGCGCCAGCAGCCCCGGACTATCCTACGAGCAGTACTTC. Combining the CDR3 with reference TRBV5-1 and TRBJ2-7 gives the whole variable domain KAGVTQTPRYLIKTRGQQVTLSCSPISGHRSVSWYQQTPGQGLQFLFEYFSETQRNKGNFPGRFSGRQFSNSRSEMNVSTLELGDSALYLCASSPGLSYEQYFGPGTRLTVT.